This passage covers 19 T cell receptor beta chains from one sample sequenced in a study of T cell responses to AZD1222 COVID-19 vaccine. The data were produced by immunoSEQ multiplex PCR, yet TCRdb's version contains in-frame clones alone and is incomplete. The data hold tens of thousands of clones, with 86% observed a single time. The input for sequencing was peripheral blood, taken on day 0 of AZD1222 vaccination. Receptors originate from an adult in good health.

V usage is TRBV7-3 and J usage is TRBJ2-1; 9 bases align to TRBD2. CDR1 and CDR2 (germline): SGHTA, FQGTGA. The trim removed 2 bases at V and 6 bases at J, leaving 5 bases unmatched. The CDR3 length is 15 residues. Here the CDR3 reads CASSLGLAGFNEQFF. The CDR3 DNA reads TGTGCCAGCAGCTTAGGCCTAGCGGGGTTCAATGAGCAGTTCTTC.

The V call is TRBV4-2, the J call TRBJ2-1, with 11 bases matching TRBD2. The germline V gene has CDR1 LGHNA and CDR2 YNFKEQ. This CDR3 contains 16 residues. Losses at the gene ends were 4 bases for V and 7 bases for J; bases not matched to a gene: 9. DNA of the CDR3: TGTGCCAGCAGCCCGCGAGCGCTAGCGGGAGGAAATGAGCAGTTCTTC. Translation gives CASSPRALAGGNEQFF.

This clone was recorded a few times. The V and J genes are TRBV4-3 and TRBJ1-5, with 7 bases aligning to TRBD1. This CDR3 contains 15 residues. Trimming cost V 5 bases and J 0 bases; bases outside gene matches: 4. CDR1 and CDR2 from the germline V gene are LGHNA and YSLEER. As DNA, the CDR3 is TGCGCCAGCAGCAATAGACAGGGTAGCAATCAGCCCCAGCATTTT. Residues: CASSNRQGSNQPQHF.

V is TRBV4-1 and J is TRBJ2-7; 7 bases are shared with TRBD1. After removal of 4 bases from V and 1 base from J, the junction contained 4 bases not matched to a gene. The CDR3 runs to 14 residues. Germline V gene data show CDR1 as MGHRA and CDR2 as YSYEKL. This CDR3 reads CASSPRTGSYEQYF. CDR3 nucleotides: TGCGCCAGCAGCCCAAGGACAGGTTCCTACGAGCAGTACTTC.

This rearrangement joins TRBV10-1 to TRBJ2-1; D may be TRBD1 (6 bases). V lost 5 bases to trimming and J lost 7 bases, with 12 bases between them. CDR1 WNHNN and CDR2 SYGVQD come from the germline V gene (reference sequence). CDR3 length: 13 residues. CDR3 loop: CASSPDRLNEQFF. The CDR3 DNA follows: TGCGCCAGCAGTCCCGACAGGCTGAATGAGCAGTTCTTC.

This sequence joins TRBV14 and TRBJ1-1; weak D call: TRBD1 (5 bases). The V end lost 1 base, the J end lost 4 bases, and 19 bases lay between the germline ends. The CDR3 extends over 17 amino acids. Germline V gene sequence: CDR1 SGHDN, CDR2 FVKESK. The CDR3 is CASSQAHGGTIGTEAFF. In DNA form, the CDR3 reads TGTGCCAGCAGCCAAGCTCATGGGGGGACGATCGGCACTGAAGCTTTCTTT.

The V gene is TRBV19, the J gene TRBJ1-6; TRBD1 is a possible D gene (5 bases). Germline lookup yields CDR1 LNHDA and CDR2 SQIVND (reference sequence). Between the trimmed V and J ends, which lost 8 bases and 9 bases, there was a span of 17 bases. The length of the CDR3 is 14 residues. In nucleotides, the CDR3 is TGTGCCAGTCGGGACCCCTTAAGAAGTTCACCCCTCCACTTT. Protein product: CASRDPLRSSPLHF. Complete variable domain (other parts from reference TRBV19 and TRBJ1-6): DGGITQSPKYLFRKEGQNVTLSCEQNLNHDAMYWYRQDPGQGLRLIYYSQIVNDFQKGDIAEGYSVSREKKESFPLTVTSAQKNPTAFYLCASRDPLRSSPLHFGNGTRLTVT.

The chain's CDR3 is CASSQDKGLQYQETQYF. CDR3 nucleotides: TGTGCCAGCAGCCAAGATAAAGGACTCCAGTACCAAGAGACCCAGTACTTC. This rearrangement joins TRBV3-1 (or the pseudogene TRBV3-2) to TRBJ2-5; maybe TRBD2 (5 bases). V lost 0 bases, J lost 0 bases, and 14 bases lay in between. CDR1 and CDR2 (germline): LGHDT, YNNKEL (reference sequence). The CDR3 sequence is 17 residues long.

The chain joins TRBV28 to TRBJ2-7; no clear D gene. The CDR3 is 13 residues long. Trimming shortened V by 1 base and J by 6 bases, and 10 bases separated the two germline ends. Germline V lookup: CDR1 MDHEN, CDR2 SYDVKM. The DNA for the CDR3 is TGTGCCAGCAGTTTATCCCGGGCACGCGAGCAGTACTTC. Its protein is CASSLSRAREQYF.

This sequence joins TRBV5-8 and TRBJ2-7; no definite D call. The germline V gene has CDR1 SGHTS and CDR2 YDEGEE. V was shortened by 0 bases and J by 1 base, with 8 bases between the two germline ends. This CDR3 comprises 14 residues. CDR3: CASSLAPRSYEQYF. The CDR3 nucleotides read TGTGCCAGCAGCTTGGCCCCCAGATCCTACGAGCAGTACTTC. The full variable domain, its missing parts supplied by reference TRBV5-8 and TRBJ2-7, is EAGVTQSPTHLIKTRGQQATLRCSPISGHTSVYWYQQALGLGLQFLLWYDEGEERNRGNFPPRFSGRQFPNYSSELNVNALELEDSALYLCASSLAPRSYEQYFGPGTRLTVT.

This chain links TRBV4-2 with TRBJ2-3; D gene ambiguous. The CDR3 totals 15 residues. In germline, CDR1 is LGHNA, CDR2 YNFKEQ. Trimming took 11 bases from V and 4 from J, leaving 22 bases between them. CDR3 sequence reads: CASGPGQAGADTQYF. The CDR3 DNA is TGTGCCTCCGGGCCCGGGCAGGCAGGCGCAGATACGCAGTATTTT.

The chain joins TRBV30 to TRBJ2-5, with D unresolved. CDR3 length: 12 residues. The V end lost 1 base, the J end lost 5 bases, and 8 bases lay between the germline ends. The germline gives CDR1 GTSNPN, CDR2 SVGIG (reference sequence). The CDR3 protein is CAWSEGYETQYF. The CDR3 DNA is TGTGCCTGGAGTGAGGGTTATGAGACCCAGTACTTC. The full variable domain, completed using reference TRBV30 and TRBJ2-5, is SQTIHQWPATLVQPVGSPLSLECTVEGTSNPNLYWYRQAAGRGLQLLFYSVGIGQISSEVPQNLSASRPQDRQFILSSKKLLLSDSGFYLCAWSEGYETQYFGPGTRLLVL.

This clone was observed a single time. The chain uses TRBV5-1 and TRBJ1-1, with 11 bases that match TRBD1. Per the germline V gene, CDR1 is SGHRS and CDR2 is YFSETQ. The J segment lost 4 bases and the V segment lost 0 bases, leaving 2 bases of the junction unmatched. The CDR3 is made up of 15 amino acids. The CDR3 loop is CASSLGTGGITEAFF. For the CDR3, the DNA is TGCGCCAGCAGCTTGGGGACAGGGGGCATCACTGAAGCTTTCTTT.

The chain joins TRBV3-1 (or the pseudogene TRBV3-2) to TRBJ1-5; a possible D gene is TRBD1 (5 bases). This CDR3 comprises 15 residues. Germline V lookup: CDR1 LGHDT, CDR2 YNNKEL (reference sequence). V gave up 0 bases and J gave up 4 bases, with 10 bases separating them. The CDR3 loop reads CASSQERGENQPQHF. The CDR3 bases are TGTGCCAGCAGCCAAGAAAGGGGCGAAAATCAGCCCCAGCATTTT.

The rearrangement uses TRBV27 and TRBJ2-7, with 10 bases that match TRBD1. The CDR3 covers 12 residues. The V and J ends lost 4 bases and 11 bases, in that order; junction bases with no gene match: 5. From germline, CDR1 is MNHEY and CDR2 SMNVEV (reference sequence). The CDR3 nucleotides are TGTGCCAGCAGTTCGACAGGGGGCTTTGAGTACTTC. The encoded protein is CASSSTGGFEYF.

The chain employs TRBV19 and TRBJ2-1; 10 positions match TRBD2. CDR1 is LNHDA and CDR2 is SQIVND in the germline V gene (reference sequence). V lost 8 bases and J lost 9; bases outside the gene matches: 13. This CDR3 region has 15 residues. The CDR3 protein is CASRSTGAGGGEQFF. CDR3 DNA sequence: TGTGCCAGTCGCTCGACAGGAGCGGGAGGGGGTGAGCAGTTCTTC.

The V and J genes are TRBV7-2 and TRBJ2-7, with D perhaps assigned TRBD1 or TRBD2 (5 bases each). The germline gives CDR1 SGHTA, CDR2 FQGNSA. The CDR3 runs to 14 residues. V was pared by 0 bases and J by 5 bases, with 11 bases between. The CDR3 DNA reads TGTGCCAGCAGCTTAGCGGGACGCCTCCACGAGCAGTACTTC. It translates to CASSLAGRLHEQYF.

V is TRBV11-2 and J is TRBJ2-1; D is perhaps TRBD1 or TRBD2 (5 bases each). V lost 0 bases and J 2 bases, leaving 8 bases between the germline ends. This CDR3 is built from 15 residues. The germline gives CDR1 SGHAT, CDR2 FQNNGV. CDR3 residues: CASSLERGTYNEQFF. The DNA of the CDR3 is TGTGCCAGCAGCTTAGAGAGGGGAACCTACAATGAGCAGTTCTTC.

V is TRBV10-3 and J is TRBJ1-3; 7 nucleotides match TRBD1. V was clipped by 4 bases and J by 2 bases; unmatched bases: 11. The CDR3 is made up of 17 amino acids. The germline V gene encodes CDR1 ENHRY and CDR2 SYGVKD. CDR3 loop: CAISVEGAVRAGNTIYF. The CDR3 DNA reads TGTGCCATCAGTGTGGAGGGGGCGGTAAGAGCTGGAAACACCATATATTTT.